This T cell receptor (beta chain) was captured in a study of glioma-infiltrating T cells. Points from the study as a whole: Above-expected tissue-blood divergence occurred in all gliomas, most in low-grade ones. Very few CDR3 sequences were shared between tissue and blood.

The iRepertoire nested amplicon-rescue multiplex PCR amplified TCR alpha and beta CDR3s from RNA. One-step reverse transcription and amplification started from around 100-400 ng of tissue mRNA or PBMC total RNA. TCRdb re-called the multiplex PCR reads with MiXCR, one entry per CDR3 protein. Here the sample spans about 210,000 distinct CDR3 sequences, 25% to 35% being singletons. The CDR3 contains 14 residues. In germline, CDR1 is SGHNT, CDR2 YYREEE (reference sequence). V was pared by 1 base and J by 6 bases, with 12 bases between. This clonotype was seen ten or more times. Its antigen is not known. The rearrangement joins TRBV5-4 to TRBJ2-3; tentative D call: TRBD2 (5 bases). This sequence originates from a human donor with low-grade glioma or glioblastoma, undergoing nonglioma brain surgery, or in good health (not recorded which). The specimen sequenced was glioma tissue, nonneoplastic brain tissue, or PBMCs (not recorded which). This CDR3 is CASSLPGLLDTQYF. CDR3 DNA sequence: TGTGCCAGCAGCTTGCCCGGACTCCTTGATACGCAGTATTTT.